This T cell receptor beta chain was retrieved from a study of blood T cell repertoires in COVID-19. For the study at large: The United States, Italy and Spain supplied acute and convalescent COVID-19 samples.

The authors' processing: Researchers report that nucleated cell counts were estimated from reference gene primer amplification. Assay used: immunoSEQ multiplex PCR; TCRdb lists only in-frame clones, some missing. V, J and clone size are taken as reported in that table, and D and trimming were inferred from the DNA itself. This table has 340,000 or so clones, 65% to 85% appearing once. The sequence was collected from a young man with active or convalescent COVID-19. The sample comprised peripheral blood.

This chain's CDR3 is CASSSEVWSYNSPLHF. The CDR3 DNA reads as TGTGCCAGCAGCTCGGAGGTTTGGTCCTATAATTCACCCCTCCACTTT. V and J are TRBV5-5 and TRBJ1-6; D is uncertain. Germline V lookup: CDR1 SGHKS, CDR2 YYEKEE (reference sequence). Trimming shortened V by 3 bases and J by 1 base, and 11 bases separated the two germline ends. CDR3 length: 16 amino acids.